A selection of T cell receptor beta chains follows, all from one sample in a study of response to subunit inactivated influenza vaccine. From the RT-PCR reads, TCRdb called clonotypes with MiXCR, one entry per CDR3 protein. The sample holds approximately 700,000 distinct CDR3 sequences, around 13% seen once. This sample comprised PBMCs from blood, obtained 14 days before vaccination. These TCRs come from a man aged 50-59 years who received an inactivated influenza vaccine. Each CDR3 is given with its conserved first and last residue.

>TRBV5-1
CASSLGIAAQLSQETQYF
>TRBV12-3/TRBV12-4
CASSRTGERSYEQYF
>TRBV29-1
CSAGTHLSSYNEQFF
>TRBV29-1
CSVALAEVADTQYF
>TRBV5-1
CASSFSGSGLNEQFF
>TRBV7-9
CASSSTGAVADTQYF
>TRBV10-3
CASAGQPNTEAFF
>TRBV10-3
CAISRDRASYNSPLHF
>TRBV15
CATSRAFRDRGNNEQFF
>TRBV7-9
CASSHGQGKTEAFF
>TRBV12-3/TRBV12-4
CASSIDRVGKTQYF
>TRBV6-2/TRBV6-3
CASSAAGPRVGEQYF
>TRBV28
CASSSGAWGTEAFF
>TRBV7-8
CASSLSVAGGLNEQFF
>TRBV7-2
CASSKTGTSGGEQFF
>TRBV2
CASNTDRGPSGYTF
>TRBV4-2
CASSSQTSGGATDTQYF
>TRBV29-1
CSVTWGPSQPQHF
>TRBV4-1
CASSQGGRGRAPYEQYF
>TRBV7-3
CASSPRPGLAGGRRTGELFF
>TRBV29-1
CSALGGKINEQFF
>TRBV9
CASSQQLRDRSNTGELFF
>TRBV5-5
CASSLMTTGTGYNEQFF
>TRBV28
CASRRDTRMTDTQYF
>TRBV12-3/TRBV12-4
CASSPPTGSSYNEQFF
>TRBV3-1
CASSVLAGGETQYF
>TRBV19
CASSTRQGLYEQYF
>TRBV29-1
CSVRNTDTQYF
>TRBV3-1
CASSQGGVGELFF
>TRBV27
CASSLAGAGRNEQFF
>TRBV7-9
CASSVYGVGNVLTF
>TRBV5-1
CASSDPGGYEQYF
>TRBV6-1
CASSSRQVYEQYF
>TRBV27
CASSLISGGADGELFF
>TRBV29-1
CSVDSGDMNTEAFF
>TRBV2
CASSNRGFGEQYF
>TRBV29-1
CSVVNRDRGLSGTQYF
>TRBV5-1
CASSRGDNQETQYF
>TRBV6-5
CASSYTSGTSPLHF
>TRBV27
CASSLSIATNEQFF
>TRBV20-1
CSARGGNYGYTF
>TRBV12-3/TRBV12-4
CASSPEGRGLKTQYF
>TRBV24-1
CATSDLYSWGENEQFF
>TRBV15
CATSRAPRESETQYF
>TRBV5-3
CARSSPLLGSYEQYF
>TRBV6-5
CASSSSPGTSPYEQYF
>TRBV5-1
CASSLTGGRTEAFF
>TRBV12-3/TRBV12-4
CASSLSREGNQPQHF
>TRBV11-1
CGSSPTGGALRSYNEQFF
>TRBV2
CASLTVVKGKVF
>TRBV2
CASSKAGVLSYEQYF
>TRBV3-1
CASSQVTGGHGYTF
>TRBV24-1
CATSDSPGTGGPVGNQPQHF
>TRBV12-3/TRBV12-4
CASSIREGPGNEQFF
>TRBV11-1
CASSLSSGRPSAPYNEQFF
>TRBV13
CASSQRTAFPGANVLTF